The rows below give T cell receptor beta chains drawn from one sample of a study of blood T cell repertoires in COVID-19. Sequenced by immunoSEQ multiplex PCR; TCRdb stores in-frame clones only, minus some. The table shows fewer than 25,000 clones, with roughly 89% occurring only once. Sequencing was performed on peripheral blood. These receptors were obtained from a woman aged 80 or over with active COVID-19. Both conserved end residues are part of each CDR3. The order of the fields is clone size, J gene, V gene, D gene, CDR3 DNA, CDR3 protein. A D gene is named only where the DNA matches it firmly. A row's size may be missing; if present it is once, few, many or a size class.

>NA|TRBJ1-1|TRBV6-5|TRBD1
TGTGCCAGCAGTCCGACAGGGAGGACTGAAGCTTTCTTT
CASSPTGRTEAFF
>NA|TRBJ2-7|TRBV10-3|TRBD1
TGTGCCATCAGTGCTACCGGGACAGCCTACGAGCAGTACTTC
CAISATGTAYEQYF
>NA|TRBJ2-5|TRBV6-2/TRBV6-3|TRBD2
TGTGCCAGCAGTACCCCCGTGGGCGGGGGGTCACAAGAGACCCAGTACTTC
CASSTPVGGGSQETQYF
>NA|TRBJ1-4|TRBV3-1/TRBV3-2|NA
TGTGCCAGCAGCCGCAGGGGACCTTTTAATGAAAAACTGTTTTTT
CASSRRGPFNEKLFF
>NA|TRBJ1-3|TRBV7-6|NA
TGTGCCAGCAGCCAACTGCTTGGCAGCGCAGGAGGGTCTGGAAACACCATATATTTT
CASSQLLGSAGGSGNTIYF
>NA|TRBJ2-3|TRBV7-9|NA
TGTGCCAGCAGCTCCCGACTACCTCTCGGAGATACGCAGTATTTT
CASSSRLPLGDTQYF
>NA|TRBJ2-3|TRBV6-5|TRBD1
TGTGCCAGCAGTTTACAGGGGACAAGCACAGATACGCAGTATTTT
CASSLQGTSTDTQYF
>NA|TRBJ1-4|TRBV27|TRBD1
TGTGCCAGCAGTTTACCCTTCGATCAGGGGGTCCTTAATGAAAAACTGTTTTTT
CASSLPFDQGVLNEKLFF
>NA|TRBJ2-7|TRBV9|TRBD2
TGTGCCAGCAGTCGTAGCGGGGGACCCTACGAGCAGTACTTC
CASSRSGGPYEQYF
>NA|TRBJ1-4|TRBV29-1|TRBD1
TGCAGCTGCGGACAGGGAGGGACTAATGAAAAACTGTTTTTT
CSCGQGGTNEKLFF
>NA|TRBJ2-7|TRBV10-3|NA
TGTGCCATCAGGGCATCCTACGAGCAGTACTTC
CAIRASYEQYF
>NA|TRBJ2-7|TRBV4-2|NA
TGTGCCAGCAGCCAAGTAGGCAGGGGACACGAGCAGTACTTC
CASSQVGRGHEQYF
>once|TRBJ2-7|TRBV7-9|TRBD1
TGTGCCAGCAGTTCCGGACAGGGGGCTTCCTACGAGCAGTACTTC
CASSSGQGASYEQYF
>NA|TRBJ1-2|TRBV27|TRBD1
TGTGCCAGCAGTTCCGGGACAGGAGGGGACTATGGCTACACCTTC
CASSSGTGGDYGYTF
>NA|TRBJ2-3|TRBV19|NA
TGTGCCAGTAGTGCTCGGGGGGCCGGGAGTACAGATACGCAGTATTTT
CASSARGAGSTDTQYF
>NA|TRBJ2-2|TRBV11-2|TRBD1
TGTGCCAGCAGCCCCCGACAGGGTGGGATCGGGGAGCTGTTTTTT
CASSPRQGGIGELFF
>NA|TRBJ1-5|TRBV29-1|NA
TGCAGCGTGATGACGGGAAATAGCAATCAGCCCCAGCATTTT
CSVMTGNSNQPQHF
>NA|TRBJ1-2|TRBV3-1/TRBV3-2|NA
TGTGCCAGCAGCCGAGGGATAGGGGGTGTGGGGAACCTCGGTGGCTACACCTTC
CASSRGIGGVGNLGGYTF
>NA|TRBJ2-5|TRBV6-5|NA
TGTGCCAGCAGTTACTCGAGGGACCAAGAGACCCAGTACTTC
CASSYSRDQETQYF
>NA|TRBJ1-6|TRBV7-2|NA
TGTGCCAGCAGCTTAGGGGGCTCGGGTCGTTCACCCCTCCACTTT
CASSLGGSGRSPLHF
>NA|TRBJ2-5|TRBV12-5|NA
TGTGCTAGTGGTTTGAGCGGCCAAGAGACCCAGTACTTC
CASGLSGQETQYF
>NA|TRBJ1-1|TRBV7-2|NA
TGTGCCAGCAGCCGTGACAGATTTGAAGCTTTCTTT
CASSRDRFEAFF
>NA|TRBJ2-7|TRBV5-1|NA
TGCGCCAGCAGCTTGGCCAGGGCAGGGGCTTCCTACGAGCAGTACTTC
CASSLARAGASYEQYF
>once|TRBJ1-1|TRBV6-5|NA
TGTGCCAGCAGACCTCACGACAGGCTAGACACTGAAGCTTTCTTT
CASRPHDRLDTEAFF
>NA|TRBJ2-7|TRBV27|TRBD2
TGTGCCAGCGGTTCCGAATCCCCTAGCGGGGTCTACGAGCAGTACTTC
CASGSESPSGVYEQYF
>NA|TRBJ2-1|TRBV9|NA
TGTGCCAGCAGCGTAGGGGGCGGGGCCAACAATGAGCAGTTCTTC
CASSVGGGANNEQFF
>NA|TRBJ1-2|TRBV27|NA
TGTGCCAGCAGTTTCCGGGGGGGCTATGGCTACACCTTC
CASSFRGGYGYTF
>few|TRBJ2-7|TRBV7-8|TRBD2
TGTGCCAGCAGCTCCCAGTGGACTAGCAACGAGCAGTACTTC
CASSSQWTSNEQYF
>NA|TRBJ1-1|TRBV18|NA
TGTGCCAGCTCACCACCCATGGGGGCGTTTGACACTGAAGCTTTCTTT
CASSPPMGAFDTEAFF
>NA|TRBJ2-5|TRBV6-7|TRBD1
TGTGCCAGCAGGCCAGTTAGGACAGGGGTCCCCCAGGAGACCCAGTACTTC
CASRPVRTGVPQETQYF
>NA|TRBJ2-3|TRBV7-2|TRBD1
TGTGCCAGCAGCTCGGGACAGGGTCCGACAGATACGCAGTATTTT
CASSSGQGPTDTQYF
>NA|TRBJ1-2|TRBV7-2|TRBD1
TGTGCCAGCAGCCCCCGGGACAGTATCGGCTATGGCTACACCTTC
CASSPRDSIGYGYTF
>few|TRBJ2-7|TRBV5-1|NA
TGCGCCAGCAGCTTGGCGGGGGAAGGGCAGTACTTC
CASSLAGEGQYF
>NA|TRBJ2-4|TRBV6-1|NA
TGTGCCAGCAGTGAAACTGGTACGAGAAACATTCAGTACTTC
CASSETGTRNIQYF
>NA|TRBJ1-4|TRBV4-2|NA
TGTGCCAGCAGCCCGAACCCGATAGGGGTGAATGAAAAACTGTTTTTT
CASSPNPIGVNEKLFF
>NA|TRBJ1-1|TRBV5-6|TRBD1
TGTGCCAGCAGCAACCGGGACAGGGGGGAGAACACTGAAGCTTTCTTT
CASSNRDRGENTEAFF
>once|TRBJ1-6|TRBV7-3|NA
TGTGCCAGCAGCTTAATTGTATCTAAAAGCCCAAGGGAGGCGTCTAATTCACCCCTCCACTTT
CASSLIVSKSPREASNSPLHF